The present T cell receptor beta chain was sequenced within a study of T cell repertoires in cytomegalovirus infection. Study as a whole: In public TCR beta signatures, there were indications of both CMV infection and matching HLA type.

Study results and caveats: Of the TCR beta families, the public ones yielded a cumulative frequency that identified carriers of CMV plus the relevant HLA. Across the ex vivo response, the dominant clonotypes were HLA-C-restricted CMV-specific TCR beta clonotypes.

This clonotype has at least ten counts. The antigen is not known. Each CDR3 protein is one row after TCRdb ran MiXCR on the reads. Of 200,000 to 300,000 distinct CDR3 sequences in the sample, roughly 10% are singletons; the top ten hold roughly 16%. This receptor was taken from a human donor in good health (CMV status not recorded). Some clones in this sample may be carry-over from other donors' samples. Source material: PBMCs.

CDR3 amino acids: CANLGTGGEAFF. Written as DNA, the CDR3 is TGTGCCAACCTCGGGACAGGGGGCGAGGCTTTCTTT. The V gene is TRBV7-2, the J gene TRBJ1-1; 12 bases are shared with TRBD1. CDR1 is SGHTA, CDR2 FQGNSA, per germline. V gave up 10 bases and J gave up 11 bases; unmatched junction bases: 8. The length of the CDR3 is 12 residues.